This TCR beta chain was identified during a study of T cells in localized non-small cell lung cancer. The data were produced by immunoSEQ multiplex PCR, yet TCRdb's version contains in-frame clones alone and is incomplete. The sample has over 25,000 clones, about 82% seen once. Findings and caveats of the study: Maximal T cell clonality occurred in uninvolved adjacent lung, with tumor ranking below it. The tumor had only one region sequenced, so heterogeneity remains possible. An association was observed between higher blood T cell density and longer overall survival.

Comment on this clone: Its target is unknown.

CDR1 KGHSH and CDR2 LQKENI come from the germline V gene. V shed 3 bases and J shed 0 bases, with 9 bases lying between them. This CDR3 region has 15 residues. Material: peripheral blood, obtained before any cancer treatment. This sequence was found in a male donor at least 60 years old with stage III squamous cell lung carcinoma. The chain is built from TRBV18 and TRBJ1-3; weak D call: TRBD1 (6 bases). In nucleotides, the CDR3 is TGTGCCAGCTCACCCTTGACAGGCTCTGGAAACACCATATATTTT. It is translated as CASSPLTGSGNTIYF.